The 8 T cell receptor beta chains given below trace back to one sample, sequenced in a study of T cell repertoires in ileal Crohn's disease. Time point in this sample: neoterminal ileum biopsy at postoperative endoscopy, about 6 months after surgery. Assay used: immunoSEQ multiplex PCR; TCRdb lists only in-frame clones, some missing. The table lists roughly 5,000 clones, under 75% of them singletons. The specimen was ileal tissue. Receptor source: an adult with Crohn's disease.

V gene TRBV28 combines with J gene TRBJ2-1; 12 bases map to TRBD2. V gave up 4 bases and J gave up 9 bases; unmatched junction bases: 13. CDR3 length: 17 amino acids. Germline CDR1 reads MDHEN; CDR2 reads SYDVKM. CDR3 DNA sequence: TGTGCCAGCAGTTCCCTATCTAGCGGGAGGGCCAAAGGTGAGCAGTTCTTC. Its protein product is CASSSLSSGRAKGEQFF.

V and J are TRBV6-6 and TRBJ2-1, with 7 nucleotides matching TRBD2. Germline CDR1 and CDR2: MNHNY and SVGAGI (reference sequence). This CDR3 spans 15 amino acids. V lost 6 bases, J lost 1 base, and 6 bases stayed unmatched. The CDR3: CASRSGLLSYNEQFF. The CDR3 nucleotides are TGTGCCAGCAGATCGGGACTACTGTCCTACAATGAGCAGTTCTTC.

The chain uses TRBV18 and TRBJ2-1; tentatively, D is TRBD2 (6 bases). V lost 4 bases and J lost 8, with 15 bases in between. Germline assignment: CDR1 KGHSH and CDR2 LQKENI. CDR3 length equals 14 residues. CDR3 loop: CASSLSSEEDEQFF. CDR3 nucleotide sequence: TGTGCCAGCTCACTGTCTAGCGAGGAGGATGAGCAGTTCTTC.

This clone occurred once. The CDR3 sequence: CASSQTQGTEAFF. DNA of the CDR3: TGTGCCAGCAGCCAAACGCAGGGCACTGAAGCTTTCTTT. The rearrangement links TRBV7-9 to TRBJ1-1, with TRBD1 as a possible D gene (5 bases). The CDR3 length is 13 residues. Trimming removed 5 bases at V and 4 bases at J, with 11 bases between. Germline V CDR1 and CDR2: SEHNR, FQNEAQ (reference sequence).

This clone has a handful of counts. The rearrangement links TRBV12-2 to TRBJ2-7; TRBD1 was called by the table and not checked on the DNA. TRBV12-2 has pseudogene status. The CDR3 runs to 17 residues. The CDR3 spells CASRLAPLGTSSYEQYV. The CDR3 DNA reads TGTGCAAGTCGCTTAGCCCCGTTGGGGACAAGCTCCTACGAGCAGTACGTC.

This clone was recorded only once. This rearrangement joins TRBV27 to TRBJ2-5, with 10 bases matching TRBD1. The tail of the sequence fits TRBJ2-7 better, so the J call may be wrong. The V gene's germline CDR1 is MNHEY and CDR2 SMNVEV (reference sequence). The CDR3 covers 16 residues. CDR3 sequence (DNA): TGTGCCAGCAGTTTCATCGGACAGGGGGATTTCTACGAGCAGTACTTC. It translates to CASSFIGQGDFYEQYF.

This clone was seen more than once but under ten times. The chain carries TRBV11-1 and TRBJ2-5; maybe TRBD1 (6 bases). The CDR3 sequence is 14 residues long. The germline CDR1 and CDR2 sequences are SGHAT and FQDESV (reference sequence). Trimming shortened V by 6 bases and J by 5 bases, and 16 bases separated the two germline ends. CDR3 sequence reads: CASRTAGVEETQYF. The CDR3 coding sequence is TGTGCCAGCAGGACGGCAGGGGTAGAGGAGACCCAGTACTTC.

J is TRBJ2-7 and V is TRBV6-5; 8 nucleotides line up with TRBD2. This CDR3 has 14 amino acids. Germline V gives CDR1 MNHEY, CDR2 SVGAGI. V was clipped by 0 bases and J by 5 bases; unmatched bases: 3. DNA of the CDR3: TGTGCCAGCAGTTACTCTAGCGGGGCGGACGAGCAGTACTTC. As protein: CASSYSSGADEQYF.